This TCR beta chain appears in the sequencing data of a study of blood T cell repertoires in COVID-19. Overall study context: Donors in the United States, Italy and Spain gave samples during acute or convalescent COVID-19.

The protocol was immunoSEQ multiplex PCR, while the TCRdb copy is restricted to in-frame clones and leaves out a portion. The sample carries over 150,000 clones, 85% to 95% recorded once. During active infection, Seattle patients enrolled and were then monitored through disease. V lost 8 bases to trimming and J lost 7 bases; unmatched junction nucleotides: 12. Looked up from germline, CDR1 is LNHDA and CDR2 is SQIVND (reference sequence). The CDR3 has 15 amino acids. This TCR came from a man aged 25 to 45 with COVID-19, enrolled during active disease. Source material: peripheral blood. The chain couples TRBV19 to TRBJ1-5, with 9 bases aligning to TRBD1. The CDR3 sequence is CASRWTGEFRQPQHF. CDR3 DNA sequence: TGTGCCAGTCGTTGGACAGGGGAGTTTAGACAGCCCCAGCATTTT.